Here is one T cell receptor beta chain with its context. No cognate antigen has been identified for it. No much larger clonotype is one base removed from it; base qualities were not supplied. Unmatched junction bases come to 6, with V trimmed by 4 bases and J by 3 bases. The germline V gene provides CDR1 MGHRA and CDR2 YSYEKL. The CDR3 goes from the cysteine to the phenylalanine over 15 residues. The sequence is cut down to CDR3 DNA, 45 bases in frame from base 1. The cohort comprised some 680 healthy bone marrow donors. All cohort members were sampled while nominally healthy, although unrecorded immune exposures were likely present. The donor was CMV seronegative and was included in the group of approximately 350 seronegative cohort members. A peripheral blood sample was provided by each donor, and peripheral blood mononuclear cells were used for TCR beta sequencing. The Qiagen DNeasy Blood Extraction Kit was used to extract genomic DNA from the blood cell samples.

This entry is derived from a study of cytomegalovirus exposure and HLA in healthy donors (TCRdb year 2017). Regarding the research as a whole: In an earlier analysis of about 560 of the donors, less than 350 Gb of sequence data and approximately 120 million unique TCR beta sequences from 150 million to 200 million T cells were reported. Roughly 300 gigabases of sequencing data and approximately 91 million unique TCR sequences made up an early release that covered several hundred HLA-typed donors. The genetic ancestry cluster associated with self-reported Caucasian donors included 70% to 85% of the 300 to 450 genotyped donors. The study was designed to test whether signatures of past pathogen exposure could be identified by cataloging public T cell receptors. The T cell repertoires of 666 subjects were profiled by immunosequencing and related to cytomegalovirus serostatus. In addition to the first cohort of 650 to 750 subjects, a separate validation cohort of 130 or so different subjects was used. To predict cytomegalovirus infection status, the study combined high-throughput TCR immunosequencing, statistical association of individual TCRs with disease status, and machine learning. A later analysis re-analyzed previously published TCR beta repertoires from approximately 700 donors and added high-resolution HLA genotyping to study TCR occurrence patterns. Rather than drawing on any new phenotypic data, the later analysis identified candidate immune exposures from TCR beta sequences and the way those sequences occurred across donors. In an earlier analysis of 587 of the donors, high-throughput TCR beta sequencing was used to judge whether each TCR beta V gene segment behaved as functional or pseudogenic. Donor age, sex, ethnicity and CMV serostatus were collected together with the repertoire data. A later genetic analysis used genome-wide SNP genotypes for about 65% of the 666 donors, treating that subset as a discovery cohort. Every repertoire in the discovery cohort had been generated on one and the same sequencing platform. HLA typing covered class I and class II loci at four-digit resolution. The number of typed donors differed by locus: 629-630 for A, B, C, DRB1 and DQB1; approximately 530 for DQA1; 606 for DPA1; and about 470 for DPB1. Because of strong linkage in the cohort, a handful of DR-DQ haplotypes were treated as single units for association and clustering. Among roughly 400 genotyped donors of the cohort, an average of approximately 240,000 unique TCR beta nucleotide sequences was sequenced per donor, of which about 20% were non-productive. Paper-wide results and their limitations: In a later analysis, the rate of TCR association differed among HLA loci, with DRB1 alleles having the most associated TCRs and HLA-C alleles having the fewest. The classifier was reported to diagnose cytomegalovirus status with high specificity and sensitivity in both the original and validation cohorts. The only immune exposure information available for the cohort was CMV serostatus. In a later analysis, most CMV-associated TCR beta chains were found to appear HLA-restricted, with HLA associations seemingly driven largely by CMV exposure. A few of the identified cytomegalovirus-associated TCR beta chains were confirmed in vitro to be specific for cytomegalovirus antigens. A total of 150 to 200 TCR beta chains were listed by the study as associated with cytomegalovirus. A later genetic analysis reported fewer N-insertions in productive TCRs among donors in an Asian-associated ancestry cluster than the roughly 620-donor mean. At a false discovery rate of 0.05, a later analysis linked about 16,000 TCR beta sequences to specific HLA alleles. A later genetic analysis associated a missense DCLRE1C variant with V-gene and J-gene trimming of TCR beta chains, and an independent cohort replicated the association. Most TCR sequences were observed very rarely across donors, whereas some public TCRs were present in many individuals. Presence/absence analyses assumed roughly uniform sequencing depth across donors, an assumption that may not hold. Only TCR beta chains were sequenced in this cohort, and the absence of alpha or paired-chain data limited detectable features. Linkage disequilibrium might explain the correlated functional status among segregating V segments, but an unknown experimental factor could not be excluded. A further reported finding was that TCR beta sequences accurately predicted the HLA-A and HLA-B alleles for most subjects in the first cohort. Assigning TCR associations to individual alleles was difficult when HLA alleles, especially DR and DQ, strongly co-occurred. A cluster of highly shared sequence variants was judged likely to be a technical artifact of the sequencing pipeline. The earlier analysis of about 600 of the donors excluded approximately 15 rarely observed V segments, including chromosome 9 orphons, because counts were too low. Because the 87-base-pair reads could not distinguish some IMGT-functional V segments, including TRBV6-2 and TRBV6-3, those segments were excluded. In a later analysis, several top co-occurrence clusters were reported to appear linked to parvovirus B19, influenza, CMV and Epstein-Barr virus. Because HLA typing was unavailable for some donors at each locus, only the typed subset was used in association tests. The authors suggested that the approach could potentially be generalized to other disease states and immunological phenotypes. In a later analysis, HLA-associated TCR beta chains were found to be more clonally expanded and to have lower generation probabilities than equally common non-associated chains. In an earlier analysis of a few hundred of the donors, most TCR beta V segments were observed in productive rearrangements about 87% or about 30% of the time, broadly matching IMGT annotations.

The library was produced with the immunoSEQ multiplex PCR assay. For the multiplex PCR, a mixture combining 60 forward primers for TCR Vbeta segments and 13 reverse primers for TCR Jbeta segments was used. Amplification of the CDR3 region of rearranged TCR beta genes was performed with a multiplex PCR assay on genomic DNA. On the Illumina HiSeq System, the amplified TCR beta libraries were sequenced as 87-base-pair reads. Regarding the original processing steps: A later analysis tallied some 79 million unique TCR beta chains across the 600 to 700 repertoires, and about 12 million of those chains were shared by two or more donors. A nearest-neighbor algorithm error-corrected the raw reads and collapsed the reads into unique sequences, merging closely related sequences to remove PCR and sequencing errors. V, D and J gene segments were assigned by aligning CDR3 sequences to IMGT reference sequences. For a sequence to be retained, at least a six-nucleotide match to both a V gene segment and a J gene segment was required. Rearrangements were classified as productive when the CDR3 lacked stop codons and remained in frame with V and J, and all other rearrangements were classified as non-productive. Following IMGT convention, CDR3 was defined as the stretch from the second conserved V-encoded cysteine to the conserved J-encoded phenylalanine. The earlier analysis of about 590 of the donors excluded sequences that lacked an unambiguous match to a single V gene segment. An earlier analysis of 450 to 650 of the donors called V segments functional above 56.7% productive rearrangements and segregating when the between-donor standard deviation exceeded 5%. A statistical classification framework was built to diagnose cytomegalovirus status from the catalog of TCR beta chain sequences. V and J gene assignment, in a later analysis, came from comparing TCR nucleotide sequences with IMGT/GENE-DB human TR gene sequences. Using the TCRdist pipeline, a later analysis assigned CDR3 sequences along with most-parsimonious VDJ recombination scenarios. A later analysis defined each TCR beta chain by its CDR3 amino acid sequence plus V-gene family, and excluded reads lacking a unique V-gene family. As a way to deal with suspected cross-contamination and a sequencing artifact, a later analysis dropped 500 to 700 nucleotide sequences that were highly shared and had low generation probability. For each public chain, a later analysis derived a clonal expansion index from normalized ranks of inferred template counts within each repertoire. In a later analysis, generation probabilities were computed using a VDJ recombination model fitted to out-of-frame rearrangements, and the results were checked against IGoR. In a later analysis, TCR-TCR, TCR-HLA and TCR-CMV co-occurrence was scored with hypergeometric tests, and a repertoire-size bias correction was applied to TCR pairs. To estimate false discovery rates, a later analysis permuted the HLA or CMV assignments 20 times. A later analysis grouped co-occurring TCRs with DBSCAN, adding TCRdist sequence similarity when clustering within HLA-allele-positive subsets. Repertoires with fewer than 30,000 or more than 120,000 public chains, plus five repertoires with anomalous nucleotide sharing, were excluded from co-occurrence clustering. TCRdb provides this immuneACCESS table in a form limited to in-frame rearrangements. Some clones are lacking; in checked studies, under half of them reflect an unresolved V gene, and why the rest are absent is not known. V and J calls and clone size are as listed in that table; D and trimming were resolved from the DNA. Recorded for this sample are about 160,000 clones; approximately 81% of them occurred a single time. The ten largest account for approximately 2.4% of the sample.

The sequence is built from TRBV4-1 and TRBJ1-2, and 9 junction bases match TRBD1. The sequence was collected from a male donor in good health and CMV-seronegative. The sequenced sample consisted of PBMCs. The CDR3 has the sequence CASSPPTGGDYGYTF. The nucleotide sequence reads TGCGCCAGCAGCCCACCGACAGGGGGTGACTATGGCTACACCTTC.